This is a list of T cell receptor beta chains from one sample in a study of T-cell memory formation after mild COVID-19. MiXCR, applied by TCRdb to the 5' RACE reads, yields one record per CDR3 protein. The table records 500,000 to 550,000 distinct CDR3 sequences, just over 20% of them present only once. The material sequenced was PBMCs or a T cell subset sorted from them (not recorded which). The receptors originated from an adult woman who had mild COVID-19 (a few samples of this study predate the infection). Cell type and time point are not known. The conserved cysteine and the conserved F or W are not part of the CDR3 here.

v_gene | CDR3aa
TRBV6-5 | ASSRAGGPQH
TRBV4-1 | ASSQEPRGTVEAF
TRBV7-2 | ASSLWGSYGYT
TRBV4-2 | ASSQSRGSGYGYT
TRBV5-4 | ASSFTGTSNNEQF
TRBV19 | ASSIVRDRKMNTEAF
TRBV4-1 | ASSQGRGGRYEQF
TRBV7-9 | ASSPAISGVPYNEQF
TRBV20-1 | SARKDRPSSYNEQF
TRBV12-3/TRBV12-4 | ASSPELHQETQY
TRBV9 | ASSLGTSGQETQY
TRBV7-2 | ASSQAGTSVSQETQY
TRBV12-3/TRBV12-4 | ASSRRFMYTQY
TRBV20-1 | SARVTGLPDLNEQF
TRBV20-1 | SARAYGYT
TRBV12-3/TRBV12-4 | ASKQRGTSNQPQH
TRBV15 | ATSRDPGAGYGYT
TRBV6-1 | ASCKQVGEQF
TRBV12-3/TRBV12-4 | ASSLFGGSTGELF